This T cell receptor beta chain originates from a study of blood T cell repertoires in COVID-19. Study-level background: From the United States, Italy and Spain came samples of acute and convalescent COVID-19. Nucleic acid was either cDNA or gDNA, and it came from T cells, B-cell-depleted T cells, or PBMCs.

V gave up 2 bases and J gave up 5 bases; unmatched junction bases: 1. This CDR3 region has 13 residues. Germline CDR1 is KGHSH and CDR2 is LQKENI. As originally analysed: How many nucleated cells were present was estimated from reference gene primer amplification. The protocol was immunoSEQ multiplex PCR, while the TCRdb copy is restricted to in-frame clones and leaves out a portion. The V and J calls and the clone size are those of that table, but D and trimming were determined from the DNA. The table shows 180,000 or so clones, with around 83% occurring only once. The receptor comes from a woman aged 25 to 45 with active or convalescent COVID-19. Sequences were obtained from peripheral blood. The gene calls are TRBV18 and TRBJ2-7, with TRBD1 matching 9 bases. CDR3 region: CASSPGTGNEQYF. In nucleotides, the CDR3 is TGTGCCAGCTCACCAGGGACAGGGAACGAGCAGTACTTC.